One T cell receptor beta chain is described in this entry. Its recognized antigen is unknown. It has no much larger one-base neighbor in the sample; base qualities were not kept. Samples from volunteer blood donors who had recovered from COVID-19 were contributed by a second Seattle source. The collaborating institutions used their own protocols to collect whole blood in K2EDTA tubes. Collaborator samples were shipped for TCRbeta analysis as frozen whole blood, isolated PBMCs, or DNA extracted from either sample type. These data originate in a study of blood T cell repertoires in COVID-19 (dated by TCRdb to the early 2020s). Describing the broader study: Samples covering the acute and convalescent phases of COVID-19 were provided by collaborators in the United States, Italy and Spain. The sample metadata nearly always contained a de-identified subject ID, COVID-19 status, age in years and sex. Where HLA class I and class II types were available, the types were taken from metadata supplied by the sample provider, not from assay-based typing. The repertoires were released in a freely available public database meant as a resource for research on the immune response to SARS-CoV-2. The samples were drawn from two sources: the first 160 participants of the ongoing ImmuneRACE study, and 1,254 subjects contributed by 6 global collaborators. The material from the prospective study consisted of cDNA or gDNA derived from T cells, B-cell-depleted T cells, or PBMCs. Subjects who had been exposed to COVID-19, were actively infected with it, or had recovered from it provided the deeply sampled blood TCRbeta repertoires that made up the dataset.

The study at large found these results: Clinical and demographic metadata were provided uncurated, with the amount varying by source and participant.

TCRbeta CDR3 regions were amplified from genomic DNA using the immunoSEQ Assay, a bias-controlled multiplex PCR. The original methods were these. The number of nucleated cells in each sample was estimated from the amplification of reference gene primers within the assay. To quantify the absolute abundance of each unique TCRbeta CDR3 rearrangement, sequence reads were collapsed and filtered. Productive Simpson clonality was computed per sample as the square root of Simpson's diversity index over productive rearrangements. TCRdb provides this immuneACCESS table in a form limited to in-frame rearrangements. Some clones are lacking; in checked studies, under half of them reflect an unresolved V gene, and why the rest are absent is not known. D and trimming come from the DNA, and the V and J calls and clone size come from that table. The sample table shows about 130,000 clones, and about 90% are seen once. The ten largest clones represent around 17% of the sample.

The germline V and J ends show losses of 4 bases and 0 bases respectively, and no gene match explains 2 bases of the junction. From cysteine to phenylalanine, the CDR3 is 15 amino acids long. Of the read, only the CDR3 DNA is kept; its 45 bases are in frame from base 1. From a lookup of the germline V gene, CDR1 and CDR2 are MNHEY and SVGAGI. The specimen was peripheral blood. The receptor chain draws on TRBV6-5 and TRBJ2-7, with 11 central nucleotides matching TRBD2. This receptor was obtained from a woman in her forties or fifties who had recovered from COVID-19. The CDR3 has the sequence CASSLAGGISYEQYF. The DNA sequence reads TGTGCCAGCAGTTTAGCGGGAGGGATCTCCTACGAGCAGTACTTC.